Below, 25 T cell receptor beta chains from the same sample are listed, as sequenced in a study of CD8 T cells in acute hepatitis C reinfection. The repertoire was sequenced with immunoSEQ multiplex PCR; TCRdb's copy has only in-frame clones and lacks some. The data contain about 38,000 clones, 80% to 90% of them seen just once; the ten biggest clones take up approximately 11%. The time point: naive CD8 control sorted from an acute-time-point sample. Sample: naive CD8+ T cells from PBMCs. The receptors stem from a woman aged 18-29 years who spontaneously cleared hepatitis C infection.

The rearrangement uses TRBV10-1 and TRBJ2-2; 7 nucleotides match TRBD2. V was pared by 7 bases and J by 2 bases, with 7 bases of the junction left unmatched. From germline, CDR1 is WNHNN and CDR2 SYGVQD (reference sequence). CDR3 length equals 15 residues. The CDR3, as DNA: TGCGCCAGCAAGGCGGGAGTAGGTAACACCGGGGAGCTGTTTTTT. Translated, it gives CASKAGVGNTGELFF.

In DNA form, the CDR3 reads TGTGCCAGCAGTTTCAAAGGTGCTTTCGAAAAACTGTTTTTT. This sequence encodes CASSFKGAFEKLFF. The chain carries TRBV27 and TRBJ1-4; D gene ambiguous. The V gene's germline CDR1 is MNHEY and CDR2 SMNVEV (reference sequence). Between the trimmed V and J ends, which lost 3 bases and 8 bases, there was a span of 13 bases. The CDR3 is 14 amino acids.

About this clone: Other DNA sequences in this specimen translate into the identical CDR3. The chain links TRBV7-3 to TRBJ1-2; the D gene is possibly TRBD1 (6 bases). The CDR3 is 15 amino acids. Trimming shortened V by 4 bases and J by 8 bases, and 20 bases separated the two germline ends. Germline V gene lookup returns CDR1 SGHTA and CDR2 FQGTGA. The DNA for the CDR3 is TGTGCCAGCAGCTCTTATGGGGGGCACGACGGAGGCTACACCTTC. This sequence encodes CASSSYGGHDGGYTF.

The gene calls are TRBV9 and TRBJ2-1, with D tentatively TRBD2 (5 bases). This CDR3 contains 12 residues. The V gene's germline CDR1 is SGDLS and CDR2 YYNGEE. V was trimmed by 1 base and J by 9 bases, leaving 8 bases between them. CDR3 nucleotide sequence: TGTGCCAGCAGCGTACGGGAACCTGAGCAGTTCTTC. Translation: CASSVREPEQFF.

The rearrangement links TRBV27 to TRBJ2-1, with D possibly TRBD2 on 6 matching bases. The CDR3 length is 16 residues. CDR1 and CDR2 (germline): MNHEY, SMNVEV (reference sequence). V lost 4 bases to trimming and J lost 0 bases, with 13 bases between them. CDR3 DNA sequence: TGTGCCAGCAGTTCCCCTAGCGAGAGCTCCTACAATGAGCAGTTCTTC. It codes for CASSSPSESSYNEQFF.

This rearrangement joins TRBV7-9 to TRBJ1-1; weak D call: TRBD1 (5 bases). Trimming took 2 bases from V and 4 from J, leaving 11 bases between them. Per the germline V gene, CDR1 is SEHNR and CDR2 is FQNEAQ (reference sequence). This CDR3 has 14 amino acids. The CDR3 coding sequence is TGTGCCAGCAGCTTAAAGGGACCGGGCACTGAAGCTTTCTTT. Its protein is CASSLKGPGTEAFF. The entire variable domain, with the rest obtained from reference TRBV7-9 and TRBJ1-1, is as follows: DTGVSQNPRHKITKRGQNVTFRCDPISEHNRLYWYRQTLGQGPEFLTYFQNEAQLEKSRLLSDRFSAERPKGSFSTLEIQRTEQGDSAMYLCASSLKGPGTEAFFGQGTRLTVV.

Here the CDR3 reads CASSGWVMNTEAFF. CDR3 coding DNA: TGTGCCAGCAGCGGGTGGGTCATGAACACTGAAGCTTTCTTT. J is TRBJ1-1 and V is TRBV7-9; D is unresolved. CDR1 and CDR2 (germline): SEHNR, FQNEAQ (reference sequence). The CDR3 is 14 amino acids. V was cut by 5 bases and J by 0 bases, with 10 bases left in between.

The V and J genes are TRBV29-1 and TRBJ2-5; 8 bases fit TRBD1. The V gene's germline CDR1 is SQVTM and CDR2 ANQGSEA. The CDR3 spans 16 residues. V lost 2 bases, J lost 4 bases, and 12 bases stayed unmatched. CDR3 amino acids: CSVESGTGFNVETQYF. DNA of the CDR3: TGCAGCGTTGAATCCGGGACAGGCTTTAATGTAGAGACCCAGTACTTC.

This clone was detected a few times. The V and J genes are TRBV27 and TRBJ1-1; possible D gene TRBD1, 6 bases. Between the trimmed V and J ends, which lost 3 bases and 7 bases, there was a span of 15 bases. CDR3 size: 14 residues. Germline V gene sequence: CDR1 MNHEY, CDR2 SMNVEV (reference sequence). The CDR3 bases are TGTGCCAGCAGTTTTGGAGGGGGTAGAAATGAAGCTTTCTTT. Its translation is CASSFGGGRNEAFF.

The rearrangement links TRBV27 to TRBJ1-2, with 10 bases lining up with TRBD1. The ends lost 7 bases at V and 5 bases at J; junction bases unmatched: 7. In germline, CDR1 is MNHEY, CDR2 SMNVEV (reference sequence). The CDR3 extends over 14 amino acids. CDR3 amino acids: CASKSTGQGYGYTF. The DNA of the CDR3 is TGTGCCAGCAAATCGACGGGACAGGGGTATGGCTACACCTTC.

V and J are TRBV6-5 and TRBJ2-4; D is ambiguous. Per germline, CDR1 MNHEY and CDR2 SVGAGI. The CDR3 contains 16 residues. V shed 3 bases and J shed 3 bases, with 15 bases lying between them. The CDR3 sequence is CASSYQFGYGKNIQYF. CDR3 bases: TGTGCCAGCAGTTATCAGTTCGGGTACGGCAAAAACATTCAGTACTTC.

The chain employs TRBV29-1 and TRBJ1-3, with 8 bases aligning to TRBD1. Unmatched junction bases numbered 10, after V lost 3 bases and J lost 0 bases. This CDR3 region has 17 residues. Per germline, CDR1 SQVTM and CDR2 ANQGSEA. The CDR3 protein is CSVEDPGQERSGNTIYF. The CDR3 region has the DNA TGCAGCGTTGAGGATCCGGGACAGGAGCGCTCTGGAAACACCATATATTTT.

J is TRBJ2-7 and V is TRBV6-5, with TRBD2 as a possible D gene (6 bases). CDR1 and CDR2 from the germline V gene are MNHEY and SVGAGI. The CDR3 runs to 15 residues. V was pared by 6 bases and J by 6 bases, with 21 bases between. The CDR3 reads CASSSIKRRGGEQYF. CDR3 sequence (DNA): TGTGCCAGCAGCTCTATAAAAAGGAGGGGCGGCGAGCAGTACTTC.

DNA of the CDR3: TGTGCCATCGGAGTTTGGGGTCCTGGGGCCAACGTCCTGACTTTC. This gives the protein CAIGVWGPGANVLTF. The V gene is TRBV27, the J gene TRBJ2-6; D gene ambiguous. This CDR3 is 15 amino acids long. V lost 10 bases, J lost 2 bases, and 15 bases lay in between. Germline lookup yields CDR1 MNHEY and CDR2 SMNVEV (reference sequence).

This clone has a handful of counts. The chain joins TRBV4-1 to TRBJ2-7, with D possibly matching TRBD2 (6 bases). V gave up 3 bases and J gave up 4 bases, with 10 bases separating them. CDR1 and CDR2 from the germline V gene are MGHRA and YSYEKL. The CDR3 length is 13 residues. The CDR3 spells CASSHPGEYEQYF. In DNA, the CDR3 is TGCGCCAGCAGCCACCCGGGGGAATACGAGCAGTACTTC.

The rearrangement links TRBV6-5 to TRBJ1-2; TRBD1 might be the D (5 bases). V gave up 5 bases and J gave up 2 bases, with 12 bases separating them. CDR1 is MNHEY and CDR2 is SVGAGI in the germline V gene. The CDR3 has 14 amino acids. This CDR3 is CASSILGGNYGYTF. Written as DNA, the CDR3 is TGTGCCAGCAGTATCTTGGGGGGAAACTATGGCTACACCTTC.

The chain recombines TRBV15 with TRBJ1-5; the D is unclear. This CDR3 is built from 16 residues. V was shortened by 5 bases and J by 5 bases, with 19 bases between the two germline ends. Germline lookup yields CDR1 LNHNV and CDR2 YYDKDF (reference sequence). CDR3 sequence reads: CATSPYRHSTYQPQHF. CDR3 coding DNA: TGTGCCACCAGCCCCTATCGACACTCAACCTATCAGCCCCAGCATTTT.

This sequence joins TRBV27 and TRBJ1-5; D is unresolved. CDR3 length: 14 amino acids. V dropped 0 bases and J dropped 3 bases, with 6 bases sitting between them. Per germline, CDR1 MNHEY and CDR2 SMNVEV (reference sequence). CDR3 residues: CASSLSGYNQPQHF. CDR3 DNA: TGTGCCAGCAGTTTATCGGGATACAATCAGCCCCAGCATTTT.

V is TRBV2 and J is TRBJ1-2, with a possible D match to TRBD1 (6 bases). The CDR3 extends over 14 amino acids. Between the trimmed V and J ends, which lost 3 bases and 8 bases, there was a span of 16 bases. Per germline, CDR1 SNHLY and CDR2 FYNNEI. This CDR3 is CASSDTGTPGGYTF. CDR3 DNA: TGTGCCAGCAGTGATACAGGGACGCCGGGGGGCTACACCTTC.

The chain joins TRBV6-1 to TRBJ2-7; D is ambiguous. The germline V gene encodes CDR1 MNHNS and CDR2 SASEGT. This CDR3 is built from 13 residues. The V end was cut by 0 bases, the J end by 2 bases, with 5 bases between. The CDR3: CASSEAATYEQYF. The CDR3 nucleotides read TGTGCCAGCAGTGAAGCGGCTACCTACGAGCAGTACTTC.

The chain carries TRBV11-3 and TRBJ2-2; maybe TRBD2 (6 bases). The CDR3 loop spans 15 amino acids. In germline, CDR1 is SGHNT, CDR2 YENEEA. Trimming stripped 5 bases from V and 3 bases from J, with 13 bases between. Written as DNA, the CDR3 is TGTGCCAGCAGCCCTGGAGGGAGGTACACCGGGGAGCTGTTTTTT. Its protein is CASSPGGRYTGELFF.

The CDR3 DNA reads as TGTGCCAGCAGCGCGGACGGGATGAACACTGAAGCTTTCTTT. Its translation: CASSADGMNTEAFF. V is TRBV14 and J is TRBJ1-1; D ambiguous. Trimming removed 5 bases from V and 0 bases from J, with 10 bases in between. CDR1 SGHDN and CDR2 FVKESK come from the germline V gene. This CDR3 is built from 14 residues. The whole variable domain, remainder taken from reference TRBV14 and TRBJ1-1, is EAGVTQFPSHSVIEKGQTVTLRCDPISGHDNLYWYRRVMGKEIKFLLHFVKESKQDESGMPNNRFLAERTGGTYSTLKVQPAELEDSGVYFCASSADGMNTEAFFGQGTRLTVV.

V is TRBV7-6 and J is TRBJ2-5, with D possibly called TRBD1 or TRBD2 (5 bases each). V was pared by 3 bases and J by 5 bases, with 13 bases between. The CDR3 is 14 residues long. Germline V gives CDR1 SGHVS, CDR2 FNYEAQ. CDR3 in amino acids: CASSLGDSVETQYF. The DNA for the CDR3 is TGTGCCAGCAGCTTGGGGGATTCAGTGGAGACCCAGTACTTC. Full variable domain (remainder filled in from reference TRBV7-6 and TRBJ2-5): GAGVSQSPRYKVTKRGQDVALRCDPISGHVSLYWYRQALGQGPEFLTYFNYEAQQDKSGLPNDRFSAERPEGSISTLTIQRTEQRDSAMYRCASSLGDSVETQYFGPGTRLLVL.

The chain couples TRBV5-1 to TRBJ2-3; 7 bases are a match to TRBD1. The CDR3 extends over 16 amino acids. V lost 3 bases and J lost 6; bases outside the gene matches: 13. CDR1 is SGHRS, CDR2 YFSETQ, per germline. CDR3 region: CASSSLDRALGDTQYF. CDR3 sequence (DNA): TGCGCCAGCAGCTCACTCGACAGGGCCCTCGGGGATACGCAGTATTTT.

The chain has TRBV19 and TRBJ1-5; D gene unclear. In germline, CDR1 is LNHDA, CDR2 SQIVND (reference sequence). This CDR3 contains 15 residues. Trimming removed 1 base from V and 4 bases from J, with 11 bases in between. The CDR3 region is CASSIVVQNNQPQHF. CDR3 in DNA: TGTGCCAGTAGTATAGTGGTACAGAATAATCAGCCCCAGCATTTT.